Each of the 5 T cell receptor beta chains below was sequenced from the same sample in a study of blood T cell repertoires in COVID-19. Assay used: immunoSEQ multiplex PCR; TCRdb lists only in-frame clones, some missing. The table lists about 70,000 clones, roughly 84% of them singletons, with approximately 11% in the top ten. Sample: peripheral blood. These receptors were collected from a woman between 18 and 30 years old with acute or convalescent COVID-19.

This clone has only one observation. V is TRBV7-9 and J is TRBJ1-2, with D perhaps TRBD1 (5 bases). The CDR3 sequence is 14 residues long. Trimming left V 1 base short and J 7 bases short, with 13 bases between. Germline CDR1 and CDR2: SEHNR and FQNEAQ (reference sequence). This CDR3 is CASSLGRGSGGYTF. CDR3 sequence (DNA): TGTGCCAGCAGCTTAGGAAGGGGTTCTGGTGGCTACACCTTC. Complete variable domain (other parts from reference TRBV7-9 and TRBJ1-2): DTGVSQNPRHKITKRGQNVTFRCDPISEHNRLYWYRQTLGQGPEFLTYFQNEAQLEKSRLLSDRFSAERPKGSFSTLEIQRTEQGDSAMYLCASSLGRGSGGYTFGSGTRLTVV.

DNA of the CDR3: TGCGCCAGCAGCCAACTCGGGGATTTTGATGAAGCTTTCTTT. Translating it yields CASSQLGDFDEAFF. The genes are TRBV4-1 and TRBJ1-1; no firm D call. From germline, CDR1 is MGHRA and CDR2 YSYEKL. V gave up 2 bases and J gave up 7 bases, with 14 bases separating them. CDR3 length: 14 amino acids.

The chain links TRBV5-6 to TRBJ2-7; D is unresolved. V gave up 2 bases and J gave up 1 base, with 7 bases separating them. Germline V lookup: CDR1 SGHDT, CDR2 YYEEEE. This CDR3 contains 13 residues. CDR3 sequence reads: CASSFGFSYEQYF. The CDR3 DNA sequence: TGTGCCAGCAGCTTTGGCTTTTCCTACGAGCAGTACTTC.

The chain is built from TRBV10-2 and TRBJ1-1; no clear D. CDR3 length: 14 amino acids. V lost 3 bases and J 2 bases, leaving 10 bases between the germline ends. In germline, CDR1 is WSHSY, CDR2 SAAADI. The CDR3 here is CASSDSWRNTEAFF. The CDR3, as DNA: TGCGCCAGCAGTGACTCTTGGAGAAACACTGAAGCTTTCTTT.

The J gene is TRBJ2-7, the V gene TRBV6-2 or TRBV6-3, with 7 bases lining up with TRBD1. The germline gives CDR1 MNHEY, CDR2 SVGEGT. V lost 4 bases to trimming and J lost 1 base; unmatched junction nucleotides: 13. This CDR3 contains 17 residues. This CDR3 reads CASSLVYEGAMSYEQYF. Here the CDR3 DNA reads TGTGCCAGCAGTTTAGTATACGAGGGGGCGATGTCCTACGAGCAGTACTTC.